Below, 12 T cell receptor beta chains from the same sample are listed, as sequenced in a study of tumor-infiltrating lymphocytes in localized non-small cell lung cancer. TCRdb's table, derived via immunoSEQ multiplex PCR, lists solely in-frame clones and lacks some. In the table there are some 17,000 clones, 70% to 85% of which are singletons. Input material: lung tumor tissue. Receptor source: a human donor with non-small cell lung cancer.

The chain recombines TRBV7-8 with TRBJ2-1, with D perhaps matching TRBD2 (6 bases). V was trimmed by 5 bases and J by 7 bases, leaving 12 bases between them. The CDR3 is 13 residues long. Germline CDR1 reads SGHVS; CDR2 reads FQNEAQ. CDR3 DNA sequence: TGTGCCAGCAGCCCTAATAGCGGAAATGAGCAGTTCTTC. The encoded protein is CASSPNSGNEQFF.

CDR3 region: CASSEGGGSYNEQFF. CDR3 bases: TGTGCCAGCAGTGAAGGGGGAGGGTCCTACAATGAGCAGTTCTTC. The V call is TRBV6-1, the J call TRBJ2-1; 7 bases are shared with TRBD2. The V segment lost 1 base and the J segment 1 base; nucleotides outside the gene matches: 1. Germline V gene data show CDR1 as MNHNS and CDR2 as SASEGT. This CDR3 has 15 amino acids.

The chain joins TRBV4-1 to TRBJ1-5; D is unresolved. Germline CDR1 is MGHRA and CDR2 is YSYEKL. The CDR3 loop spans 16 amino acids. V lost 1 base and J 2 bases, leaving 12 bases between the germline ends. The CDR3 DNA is TGCGCCAGCAGCCAAGTCTTTTCTAGGGGCAATCAGCCCCAGCATTTT. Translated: CASSQVFSRGNQPQHF.

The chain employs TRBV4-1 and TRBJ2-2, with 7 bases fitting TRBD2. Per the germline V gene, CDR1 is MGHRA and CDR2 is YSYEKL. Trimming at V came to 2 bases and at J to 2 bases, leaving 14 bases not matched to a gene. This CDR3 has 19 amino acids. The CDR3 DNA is TGCGCCAGCAGCCAATATGCGGTCTCCGGGAGGCTCAACACCGGGGAGCTGTTTTTT. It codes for CASSQYAVSGRLNTGELFF.

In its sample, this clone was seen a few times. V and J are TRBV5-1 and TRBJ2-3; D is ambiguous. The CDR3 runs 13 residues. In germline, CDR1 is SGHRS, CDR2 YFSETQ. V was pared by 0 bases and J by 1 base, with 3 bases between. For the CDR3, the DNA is TGCGCCAGCAGCTTGGAGCGCACAGATACGCAGTATTTT. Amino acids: CASSLERTDTQYF.

CDR3 region: CASSVDPGSYNEQFF. In DNA, the CDR3 is TGTGCCAGCAGCGTCGACCCGGGGTCCTACAATGAGCAGTTCTTC. This chain connects TRBV9 to TRBJ2-1; D is possibly TRBD2 (5 bases). The V gene's germline CDR1 is SGDLS and CDR2 YYNGEE. The V and J ends lost 2 bases and 1 base respectively, with 10 bases between them. The CDR3 is made up of 15 amino acids.

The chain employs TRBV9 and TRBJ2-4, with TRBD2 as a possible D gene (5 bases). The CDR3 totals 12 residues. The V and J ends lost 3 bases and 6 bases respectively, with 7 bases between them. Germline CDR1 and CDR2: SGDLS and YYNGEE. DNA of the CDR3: TGTGCCAGCAGCGACAGCGGAAACATTCAGTACTTC. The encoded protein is CASSDSGNIQYF.

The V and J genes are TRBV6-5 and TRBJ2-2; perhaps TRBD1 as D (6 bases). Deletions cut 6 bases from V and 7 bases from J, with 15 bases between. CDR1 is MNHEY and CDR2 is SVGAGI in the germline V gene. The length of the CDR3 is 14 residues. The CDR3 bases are TGTGCCAGCAGGCTACCGGACAGTGTCGGGGAGCTGTTTTTT. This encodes CASRLPDSVGELFF.

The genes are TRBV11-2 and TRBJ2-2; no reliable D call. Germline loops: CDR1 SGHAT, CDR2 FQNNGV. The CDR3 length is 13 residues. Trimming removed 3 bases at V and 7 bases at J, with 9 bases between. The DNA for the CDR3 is TGTGCCAGCAGCTTGGTAGTTGTCGGGGAGCTGTTTTTT. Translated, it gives CASSLVVVGELFF.

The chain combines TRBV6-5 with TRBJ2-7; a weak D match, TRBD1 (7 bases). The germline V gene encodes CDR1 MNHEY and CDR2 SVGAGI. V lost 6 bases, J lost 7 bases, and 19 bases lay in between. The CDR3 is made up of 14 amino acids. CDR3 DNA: TGTGCCAGCAGGTTCAATGAGGGGGCGGGAGAGCAGTACTTC. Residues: CASRFNEGAGEQYF.

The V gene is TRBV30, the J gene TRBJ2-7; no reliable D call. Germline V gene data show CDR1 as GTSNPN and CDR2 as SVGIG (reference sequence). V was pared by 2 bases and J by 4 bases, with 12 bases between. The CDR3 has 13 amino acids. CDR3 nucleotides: TGTGCCTGGAGTCCACCCATGGGGTACGAGCAGTACTTC. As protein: CAWSPPMGYEQYF.

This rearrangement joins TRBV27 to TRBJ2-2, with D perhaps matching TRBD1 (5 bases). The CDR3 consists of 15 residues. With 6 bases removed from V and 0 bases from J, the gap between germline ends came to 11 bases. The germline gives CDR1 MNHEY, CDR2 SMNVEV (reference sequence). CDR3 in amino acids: CASSLDTPNTGELFF. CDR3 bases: TGTGCCAGCAGCCTGGACACTCCGAACACCGGGGAGCTGTTTTTT.